The 31 T cell receptor beta chains below all came from one sample that was sequenced in a study of T cell repertoires in cytomegalovirus infection (dated by TCRdb to about 2019). The sample was run on an Illumina HiSeq 1500. TCRdb handled the public reads itself, with Q25 trimming in fastp and clone calling in MiXCR, and kept productive beta chains. Rows matching on CDR3 protein sequence are summarized as one entry with the most common DNA and genes. The sample profile shows 150,000 or so distinct CDR3 sequences; 15% to 20% of them were found once. The ten largest clones represent around 20% of the sample. The sample taken for sequencing was CD8+ T cells from PBMCs. The receptors stem from a human donor in good health (CMV status not recorded). Some clones in this sample may be carry-over from other donors' samples.

The sample holds a few counts of this clonotype. This sequence joins TRBV7-6 and TRBJ2-7, with 10 bases aligning to TRBD1. V shed 3 bases and J 6 bases; nucleotides not matched to a gene: 5. Germline V lookup: CDR1 SGHVS, CDR2 FNYEAQ. CDR3 length: 14 residues. CDR3 amino acids: CASSFPGQGREQYF. The CDR3 DNA reads TGTGCCAGCAGCTTCCCGGGACAGGGGCGCGAGCAGTACTTC.

Only a few counts were recorded for this clonotype. The CDR3 DNA is TGTGCCAGCAGTTTCCCTACCGAGCAGTACTTC. It translates to CASSFPTEQYF. V and J are TRBV6-2 or TRBV6-3 and TRBJ2-7; D unresolved. Germline CDR1 is MNHEY and CDR2 is SVGEGT. The germline V and J ends were trimmed by 4 bases and 6 bases, with 7 bases remaining between them. The CDR3 is 11 amino acids.

This clonotype was seen a handful of times. The CDR3 spells CATSGWTASSYNEQFF. In DNA, the CDR3 is TGTGCCACCAGCGGCTGGACTGCAAGTTCATACAATGAGCAGTTCTTC. This chain joins TRBV15 and TRBJ2-1, with D perhaps TRBD2 (5 bases). This CDR3 comprises 16 residues. V dropped 5 bases and J dropped 4 bases, with 18 bases sitting between them. Germline assignment: CDR1 LNHNV and CDR2 YYDKDF (reference sequence).

There are a few counts of this clonotype. The chain uses TRBV20-1 and TRBJ2-5; D unresolved. Germline V gene sequence: CDR1 DFQATT, CDR2 SNEGSKA (reference sequence). V was pared by 6 bases and J by 7 bases, with 9 bases between. The CDR3 is made up of 10 amino acids. The CDR3 loop is CSARTGTQYF. The DNA of the CDR3 is TGCAGTGCAAGGACCGGGACCCAGTACTTC.

The genes are TRBV28 and TRBJ2-7; 12 bases match TRBD1. CDR1 and CDR2 from the germline V gene are MDHEN and SYDVKM. Losses at the gene ends were 1 base for V and 0 bases for J; bases not matched to a gene: 4. This CDR3 is built from 17 residues. In DNA form, the CDR3 reads TGTGCCAGCAGTTTATTGGGGACAGGGGGCGTCTCCTACGAGCAGTACTTC. Translation gives CASSLLGTGGVSYEQYF.

J is TRBJ1-5 and V is TRBV2; no firm D call. The V and J ends lost 2 bases and 5 bases respectively, with 10 bases between them. The CDR3 extends over 14 amino acids. Germline V gives CDR1 SNHLY, CDR2 FYNNEI. CDR3 in amino acids: CASSEPGEYQPQHF. CDR3 coding DNA: TGTGCCAGCAGTGAACCGGGAGAGTATCAGCCCCAGCATTTT.

The rearrangement links TRBV11-2 to TRBJ1-1; D not certain. The ends were cut back, 4 bases at V and 3 bases at J, with 9 bases in the middle. This CDR3 is 13 amino acids long. Germline assignment: CDR1 SGHAT and CDR2 FQNNGV. The CDR3 loop is CASSSGFYTEAFF. Here the CDR3 DNA reads TGTGCCAGCAGCTCGGGTTTTTACACTGAAGCTTTCTTT.

This clonotype was seen more than once but under ten times. The gene calls are TRBV28 and TRBJ2-7; D ambiguous. Trimming shortened V by 2 bases and J by 3 bases, and 11 bases separated the two germline ends. The CDR3 consists of 14 residues. From germline, CDR1 is MDHEN and CDR2 SYDVKM. Written as DNA, the CDR3 is TGTGCCAGCAGTTTACGTGGAGCTTACTACGAGCAGTACTTC. This gives the protein CASSLRGAYYEQYF.

This clonotype was counted a few times. The chain is built from TRBV19 and TRBJ1-2; 9 bases map to TRBD1. Trimming at V came to 5 bases and at J to 4 bases, leaving 5 bases not matched to a gene. The CDR3 spans 14 residues. Germline values: CDR1 LNHDA, CDR2 SQIVND (reference sequence). CDR3 DNA: TGTGCCAGTAGTGTGGGACAGGGCTCCTATGGCTACACCTTC. It codes for CASSVGQGSYGYTF.

V is TRBV7-9 and J is TRBJ1-5; 10 bases are shared with TRBD1. This CDR3 has 16 residues. V was pared by 8 bases and J by 0 bases, with 7 bases of the junction left unmatched. CDR1 and CDR2 (germline): SEHNR, FQNEAQ (reference sequence). The CDR3 region is CASGQGTGDSNQPQHF. The CDR3 DNA reads TGTGCCAGCGGACAAGGGACAGGGGATAGCAATCAGCCCCAGCATTTT.

The chain carries TRBV7-9 and TRBJ2-1, with D hard to call. The CDR3 consists of 16 residues. V was clipped by 2 bases and J by 5 bases, with 16 bases between them. Germline V gives CDR1 SEHNR, CDR2 FQNEAQ (reference sequence). CDR3 in DNA: TGTGCCAGCAGCTTACCCTCCGTGGCTAACCACAATGAGCAGTTCTTC. Its protein product is CASSLPSVANHNEQFF.

This clonotype has more than one count but fewer than ten. The chain is built from TRBV10-3 and TRBJ2-1; D might be TRBD2 (6 bases). Trimming pared 10 bases from V and 5 bases from J, leaving 15 bases between. The germline CDR1 and CDR2 sequences are ENHRY and SYGVKD. The CDR3 covers 13 residues. The CDR3 region is CATAEGGDNEQFF. CDR3 bases: TGTGCCACCGCGGAGGGAGGAGACAATGAGCAGTTCTTC.

This clonotype appeared a few times. The chain uses TRBV7-2 and TRBJ2-7, with TRBD1 identical over 7 bases. Germline V gene lookup returns CDR1 SGHTA and CDR2 FQGNSA. This CDR3 has 15 residues. V gave up 0 bases and J gave up 2 bases; unmatched junction bases: 4. CDR3: CASSLADRVTYEQYF. The CDR3 DNA is TGTGCCAGCAGCTTAGCCGACAGGGTAACCTACGAGCAGTACTTC.

This chain links TRBV4-1 with TRBJ2-1; 14 nucleotides match TRBD2. Germline-derived CDR1 and CDR2 are MGHRA and YSYEKL. With 8 bases clipped from V and 9 bases from J, the junction kept 6 bases outside the gene matches. This CDR3 has 14 residues. The CDR3 DNA follows: TGCGCCAGCGGGAGACTAGCGGGGGGGAGTGAGCAGTTCTTC. Its protein is CASGRLAGGSEQFF.

This clonotype has just a few counts. This rearrangement joins TRBV11-2 to TRBJ2-7; the D gene is possibly TRBD2 (6 bases). Germline V gene data show CDR1 as SGHAT and CDR2 as FQNNGV. Trimming pared 4 bases from V and 0 bases from J, leaving 10 bases between. The CDR3 covers 14 residues. In DNA, the CDR3 is TGTGCCAGCAGCTGGGACTGGAGCTCCTACGAGCAGTACTTC. Translation: CASSWDWSSYEQYF.

This clonotype has more than one count but fewer than ten. The chain combines TRBV20-1 with TRBJ2-7; 11 bases match TRBD1. CDR3 length: 14 residues. The junction had 6 bases not matched to a gene; V was cut back by 3 bases and J by 5 bases. The germline gives CDR1 DFQATT, CDR2 SNEGSKA (reference sequence). CDR3 loop: CSASAGQGGHEQYF. In nucleotides, the CDR3 is TGCAGTGCTAGCGCGGGACAGGGGGGGCACGAGCAGTACTTC.

This clonotype was seen many times. V usage is TRBV7-2 and J usage is TRBJ2-1; 10 bases fit TRBD2. There are 17 residues in the CDR3. After removal of 2 bases from V and 3 bases from J, the junction contained 7 bases not matched to a gene. CDR1 SGHTA and CDR2 FQGNSA come from the germline V gene. As DNA, the CDR3 is TGTGCCAGCAGCTTATCACGAGCGGGAGGGATCTACAATGAGCAGTTCTTC. This translates into CASSLSRAGGIYNEQFF.

The chain is built from TRBV6-8 and TRBJ1-1; no reliable D call. The CDR3 consists of 12 residues. Trimming shortened V by 5 bases and J by 2 bases, and 6 bases separated the two germline ends. Germline lookup yields CDR1 MNHGY and CDR2 SAAAGT. The CDR3 DNA reads as TGTGCCAGCAGTCCACGAAACACTGAAGCTTTCTTT. Protein: CASSPRNTEAFF.

This clonotype was seen only a few times. The chain couples TRBV28 to TRBJ2-2; TRBD2 agrees at 13 bases. Trimming at V came to 8 bases and at J to 3 bases, leaving 12 bases not matched to a gene. CDR3 length: 18 amino acids. The germline CDR1 and CDR2 sequences are MDHEN and SYDVKM. CDR3: CASGYGLAGVKDTGELFF. The CDR3 coding sequence is TGTGCCAGCGGATATGGACTAGCGGGAGTCAAGGACACCGGGGAGCTGTTTTTT.

In its sample, this clonotype was seen a few times. The V gene is TRBV7-9, the J gene TRBJ2-5; perhaps TRBD2 as D (5 bases). The CDR3 is 16 residues long. Between the trimmed V and J ends, which lost 1 base and 2 bases, there was a span of 14 bases. Germline CDR1 and CDR2: SEHNR and FQNEAQ (reference sequence). CDR3 sequence (DNA): TGTGCCAGCAGCTTAGAGAATCGACGGACTCAAGAGACCCAGTACTTC. The encoded protein is CASSLENRRTQETQYF.

J is TRBJ1-5 and V is TRBV15; 8 bases match TRBD1. Germline-derived CDR1 and CDR2 are LNHNV and YYDKDF (reference sequence). This CDR3 region has 15 residues. Trimming took 0 bases from V and 4 from J; bases not matched to a gene: 2. CDR3: CATSRDQGANQPQHF. CDR3 bases: TGTGCCACCAGCAGAGATCAGGGGGCGAATCAGCCCCAGCATTTT.

The genes are TRBV10-3 and TRBJ1-1, with D unresolved. The CDR3 runs 12 residues. The V end was cut by 3 bases, the J end by 7 bases, with 9 bases between. Germline V gives CDR1 ENHRY, CDR2 SYGVKD. The CDR3 protein is CAISDGSGEAFF. The CDR3 nucleotides are TGTGCCATCAGTGATGGGTCCGGTGAAGCTTTCTTT.

This clonotype was observed a few times. The rearrangement uses TRBV12-5 and TRBJ1-4; TRBD1 matches at 7 bases. V shed 9 bases and J 8 bases; nucleotides not matched to a gene: 12. The CDR3 sequence is 14 residues long. Germline V lookup: CDR1 LGHNT, CDR2 FRNRAP. CDR3 DNA sequence: TGTGCTAGCGCCGGGGACAGTTCAAGAGAAAAACTGTTTTTT. This translates into CASAGDSSREKLFF.

In this sample, this clonotype turned up a few times. V and J are TRBV11-2 and TRBJ2-3; D is unresolved. Germline-derived CDR1 and CDR2 are SGHAT and FQNNGV. The V end was cut by 2 bases, the J end by 4 bases, with 7 bases between. The CDR3 contains 13 residues. CDR3 in DNA: TGTGCCAGCAGCTTAAGTGTCGCAGATACGCAGTATTTT. It yields the protein CASSLSVADTQYF.

Written as DNA, the CDR3 is TGTGCCAGCAGTTTGAGACAGACTTTGAACACTGAAGCTTTCTTT. Protein sequence: CASSLRQTLNTEAFF. This sequence joins TRBV28 and TRBJ1-1, with D maybe TRBD1 (5 bases). The CDR3 is 15 amino acids. Trimming removed 3 bases at V and 0 bases at J, with 11 bases between. Looked up from germline, CDR1 is MDHEN and CDR2 is SYDVKM.

The chain is built from TRBV29-1 and TRBJ2-5; TRBD2 matches 7 bases. The CDR3 runs 15 residues. V was clipped by 1 base and J by 4 bases; unmatched bases: 9. Looked up from germline, CDR1 is SQVTM and CDR2 is ANQGSEA. CDR3 sequence reads: CSVEGPVRGRETQYF. The CDR3 DNA sequence: TGCAGCGTTGAAGGCCCTGTCCGCGGGAGAGAGACCCAGTACTTC.

The chain has TRBV7-6 and TRBJ2-2; D not certain. V gave up 3 bases and J gave up 3 bases, with 17 bases separating them. CDR3 length: 17 amino acids. CDR1 SGHVS and CDR2 FNYEAQ come from the germline V gene. For the CDR3, the DNA is TGTGCCAGCAGCTTGTACATCCCTTTGAAGGACACCGGGGAGCTGTTTTTT. Its protein product is CASSLYIPLKDTGELFF.

This clonotype was recorded a few times. The genes are TRBV5-1 and TRBJ2-1, with TRBD2 matching over 7 bases. This CDR3 contains 15 residues. V gave up 0 bases and J gave up 6 bases; unmatched junction bases: 6. Looked up from germline, CDR1 is SGHRS and CDR2 is YFSETQ. CDR3 DNA sequence: TGCGCCAGCAGCTTGGCCGGGGAGGGATCCAATGAGCAGTTCTTC. Translation: CASSLAGEGSNEQFF. The full variable domain, its missing parts supplied by reference TRBV5-1 and TRBJ2-1, is KAGVTQTPRYLIKTRGQQVTLSCSPISGHRSVSWYQQTPGQGLQFLFEYFSETQRNKGNFPGRFSGRQFSNSRSEMNVSTLELGDSALYLCASSLAGEGSNEQFFGPGTRLTVL.

There are a few counts of this clonotype. The chain is built from TRBV28 and TRBJ2-2; possibly TRBD2 for D (6 bases). The CDR3 contains 15 residues. V lost 6 bases to trimming and J lost 7 bases, with 18 bases between them. CDR1 is MDHEN and CDR2 is SYDVKM in the germline V gene. The CDR3 sequence is CASSVWRGTDGELFF. DNA of the CDR3: TGTGCCAGCAGCGTGTGGCGCGGGACGGACGGGGAGCTGTTTTTT. The full variable domain, in which reference TRBV28 and TRBJ2-2 provide the parts outside the CDR3, is DVKVTQSSRYLVKRTGEKVFLECVQDMDHENMFWYRQDPGLGLRLIYFSYDVKMKEKGDIPEGYSVSREKKERFSLILESASTNQTSMYLCASSVWRGTDGELFFGEGSRLTVL.

The chain carries TRBV6-4 and TRBJ2-3; 8 nucleotides match TRBD2. Germline V lookup: CDR1 MRHNA, CDR2 SNTAGT. The CDR3 sequence is 15 residues long. V shed 0 bases, J shed 1 base, and the junction held 0 bases outside the gene matches. CDR3 in DNA: TGTGCCAGCAGTGACTCTAGCGGGGGCACAGATACGCAGTATTTT. It encodes CASSDSSGGTDTQYF.

The V gene is TRBV29-1, the J gene TRBJ2-1; D call uncertain. The CDR3 is 15 residues long. Germline lookup yields CDR1 SQVTM and CDR2 ANQGSEA. V gave up 0 bases and J gave up 0 bases, with 9 bases separating them. The CDR3 coding sequence is TGCAGCGTTGAAGAAGGGCCCAGCTCCTACAATGAGCAGTTCTTC. It yields the protein CSVEEGPSSYNEQFF.